This T cell receptor beta chain is from a study of monozygotic twins with cystic fibrosis. As for this clone: The antigen remains undetermined.

TCRdb's copy holds only in-frame clones and misses some; the assay was immunoSEQ multiplex PCR. Of 20,000 to 25,000 clones listed, around 98% are singletons. This CDR3 has 13 amino acids. The germline V and J ends were trimmed by 10 bases and 4 bases, with 14 bases remaining between them. Germline values: CDR1 SGHVS, CDR2 FQNEAQ. General study findings and limits: Age, concordance and disease severity did not associate with shared CDR3 numbers. V usage most resembled the co-twin in 13 of 16 pairs.

The gene calls are TRBV7-8 and TRBJ1-5; D gene ambiguous. Sequences were obtained from blood. This sequence originates from a girl aged 5-17 years with cystic fibrosis. The CDR3 DNA reads TGTGCCACGACCGCGTCCCGAAATCAGCCCCAGCATTTT. Residues: CATTASRNQPQHF.